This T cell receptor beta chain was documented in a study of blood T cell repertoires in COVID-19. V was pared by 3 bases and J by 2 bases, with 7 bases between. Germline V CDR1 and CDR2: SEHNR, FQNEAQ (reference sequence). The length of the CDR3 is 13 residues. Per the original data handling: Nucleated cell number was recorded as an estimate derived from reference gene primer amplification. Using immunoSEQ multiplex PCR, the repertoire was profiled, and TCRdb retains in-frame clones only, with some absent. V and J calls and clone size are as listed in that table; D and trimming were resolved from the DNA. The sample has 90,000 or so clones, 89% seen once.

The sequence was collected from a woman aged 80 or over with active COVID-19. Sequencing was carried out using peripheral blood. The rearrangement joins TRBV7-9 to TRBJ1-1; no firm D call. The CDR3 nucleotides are TGTGCCAGCAGCTTGCACAGCAACACTGAAGCTTTCTTT. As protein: CASSLHSNTEAFF.